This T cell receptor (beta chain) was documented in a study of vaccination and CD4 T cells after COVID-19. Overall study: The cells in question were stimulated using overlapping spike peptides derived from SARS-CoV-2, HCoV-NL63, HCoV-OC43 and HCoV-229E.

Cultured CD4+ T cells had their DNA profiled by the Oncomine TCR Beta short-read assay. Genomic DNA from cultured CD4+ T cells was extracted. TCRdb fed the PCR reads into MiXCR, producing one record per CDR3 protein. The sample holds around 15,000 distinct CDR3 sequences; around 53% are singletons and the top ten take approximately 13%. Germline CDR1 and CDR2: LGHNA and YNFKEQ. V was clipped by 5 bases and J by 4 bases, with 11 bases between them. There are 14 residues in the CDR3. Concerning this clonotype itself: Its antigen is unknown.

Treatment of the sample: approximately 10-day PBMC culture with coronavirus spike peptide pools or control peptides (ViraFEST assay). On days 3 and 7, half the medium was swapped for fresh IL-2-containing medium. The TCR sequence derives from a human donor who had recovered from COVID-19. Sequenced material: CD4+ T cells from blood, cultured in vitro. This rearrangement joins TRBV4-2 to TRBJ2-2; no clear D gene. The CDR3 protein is CASSSRFTTGELFF. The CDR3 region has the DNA TGTGCCAGCAGCTCCCGATTTACCACCGGGGAGCTGTTTTTT.